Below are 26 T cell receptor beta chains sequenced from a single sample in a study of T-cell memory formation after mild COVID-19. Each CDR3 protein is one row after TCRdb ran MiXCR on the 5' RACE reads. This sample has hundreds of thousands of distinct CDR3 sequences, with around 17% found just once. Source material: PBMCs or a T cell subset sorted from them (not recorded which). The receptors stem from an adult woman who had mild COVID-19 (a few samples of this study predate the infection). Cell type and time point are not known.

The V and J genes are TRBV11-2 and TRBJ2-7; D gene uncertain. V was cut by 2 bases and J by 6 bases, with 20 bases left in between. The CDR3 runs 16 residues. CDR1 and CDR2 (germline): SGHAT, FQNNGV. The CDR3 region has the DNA TGTGCCAGCAGCTTACCCCAGACAAGGCCGAATCGCGAGCAGTACTTC. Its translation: CASSLPQTRPNREQYF.

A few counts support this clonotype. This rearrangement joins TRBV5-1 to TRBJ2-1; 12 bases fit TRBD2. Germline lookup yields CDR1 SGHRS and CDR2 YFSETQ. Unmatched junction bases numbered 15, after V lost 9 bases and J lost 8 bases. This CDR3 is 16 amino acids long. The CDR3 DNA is TGCGCCACTCATGGGGGACTAGCGGGCCCAGGAGATGAGCAGTTCTTC. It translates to CATHGGLAGPGDEQFF.

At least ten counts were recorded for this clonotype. For the CDR3, the DNA is TGTGCCAGCAGCCCCGGACAACCCAATCAGCCCCAGCATTTT. Protein product: CASSPGQPNQPQHF. The chain joins TRBV12-3 or TRBV12-4 to TRBJ1-5, with D possibly TRBD1 on 5 matching bases. V was trimmed by 6 bases and J by 3 bases, leaving 12 bases between them. CDR3 size: 14 residues.

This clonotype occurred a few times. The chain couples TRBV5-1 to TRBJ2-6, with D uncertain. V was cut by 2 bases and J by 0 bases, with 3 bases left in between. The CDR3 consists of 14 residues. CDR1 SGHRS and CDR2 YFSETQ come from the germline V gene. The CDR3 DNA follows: TGCGCCAGCAGCTTTCGCTCTGGGGCCAACGTCCTGACTTTC. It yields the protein CASSFRSGANVLTF.

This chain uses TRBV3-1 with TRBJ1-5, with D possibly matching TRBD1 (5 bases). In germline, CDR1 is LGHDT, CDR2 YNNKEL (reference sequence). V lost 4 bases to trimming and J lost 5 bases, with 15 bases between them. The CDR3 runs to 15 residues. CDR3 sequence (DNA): TGTGCCAGCAGCCGAGGGGCCTCCTCGTATCAGCCCCAGCATTTT. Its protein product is CASSRGASSYQPQHF. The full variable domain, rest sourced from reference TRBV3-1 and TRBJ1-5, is DTAVSQTPKYLVTQMGNDKSIKCEQNLGHDTMYWYKQDSKKFLKIMFSYNNKELIINETVPNRFSPKSPDKAHLNLHINSLELGDSAVYFCASSRGASSYQPQHFGDGTRLSIL.

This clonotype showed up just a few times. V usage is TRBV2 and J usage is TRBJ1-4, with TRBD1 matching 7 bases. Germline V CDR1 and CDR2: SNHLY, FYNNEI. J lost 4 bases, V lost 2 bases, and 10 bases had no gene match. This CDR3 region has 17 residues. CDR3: CASSEFHPGTVNEKLFF. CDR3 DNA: TGTGCCAGCAGTGAATTCCATCCTGGGACAGTTAATGAAAAACTGTTTTTT.

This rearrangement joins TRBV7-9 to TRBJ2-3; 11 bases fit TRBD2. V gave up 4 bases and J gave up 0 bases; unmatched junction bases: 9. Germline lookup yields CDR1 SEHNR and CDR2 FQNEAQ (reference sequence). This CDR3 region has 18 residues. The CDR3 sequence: CASSSLAGAFRSTDTQYF. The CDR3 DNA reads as TGTGCCAGCAGCTCACTAGCGGGAGCTTTTCGTAGCACAGATACGCAGTATTTT.

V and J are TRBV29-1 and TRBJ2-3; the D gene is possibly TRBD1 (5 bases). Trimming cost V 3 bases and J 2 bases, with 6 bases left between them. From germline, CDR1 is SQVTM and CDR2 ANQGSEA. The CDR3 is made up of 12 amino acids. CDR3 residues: CSVDRATDTQYF. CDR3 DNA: TGCAGCGTTGACAGGGCCACAGATACGCAGTATTTT.

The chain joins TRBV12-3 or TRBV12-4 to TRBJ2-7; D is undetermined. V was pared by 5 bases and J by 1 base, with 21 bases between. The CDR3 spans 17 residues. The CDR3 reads CASSRTSDLRPSYEQYF. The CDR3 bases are TGTGCCAGCAGTAGGACGTCAGATCTTCGCCCTTCCTACGAGCAGTACTTC.

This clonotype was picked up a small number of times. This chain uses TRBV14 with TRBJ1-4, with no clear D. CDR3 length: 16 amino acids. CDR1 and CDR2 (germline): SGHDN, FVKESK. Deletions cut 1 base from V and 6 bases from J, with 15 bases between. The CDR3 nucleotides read TGTGCCAGCAGCCAAGGGCTTCGGAGAGACTATGAAAAACTGTTTTTT. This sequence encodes CASSQGLRRDYEKLFF.

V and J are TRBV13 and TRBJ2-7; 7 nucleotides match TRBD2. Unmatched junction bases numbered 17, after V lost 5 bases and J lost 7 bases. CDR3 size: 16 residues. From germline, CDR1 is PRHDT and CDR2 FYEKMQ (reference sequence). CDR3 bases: TGTGCCAGCAGCCCCCTAGGAGTGGGAGGGCCAGGGGAGCAGTACTTC. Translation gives CASSPLGVGGPGEQYF.

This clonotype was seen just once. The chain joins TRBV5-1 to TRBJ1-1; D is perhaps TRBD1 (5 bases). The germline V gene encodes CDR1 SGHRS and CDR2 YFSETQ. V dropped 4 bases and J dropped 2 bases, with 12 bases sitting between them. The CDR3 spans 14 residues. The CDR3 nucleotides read TGCGCCAGCAGCCGGGGCAATTTTAACACTGAAGCTTTCTTT. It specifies CASSRGNFNTEAFF.

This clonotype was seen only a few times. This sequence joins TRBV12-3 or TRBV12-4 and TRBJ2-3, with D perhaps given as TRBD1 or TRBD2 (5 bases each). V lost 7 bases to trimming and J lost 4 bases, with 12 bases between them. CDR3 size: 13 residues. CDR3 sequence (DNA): TGTGCCAGCACCCTCCGGGGCCCAGATACGCAGTATTTT. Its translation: CASTLRGPDTQYF.

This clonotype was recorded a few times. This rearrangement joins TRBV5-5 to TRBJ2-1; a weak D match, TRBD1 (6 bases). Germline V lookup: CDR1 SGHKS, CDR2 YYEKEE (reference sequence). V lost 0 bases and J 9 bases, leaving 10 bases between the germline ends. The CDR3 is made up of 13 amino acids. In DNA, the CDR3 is TGTGCCAGCAGCTTGGTAGGGGGACCTGAGCAGTTCTTC. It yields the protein CASSLVGGPEQFF.

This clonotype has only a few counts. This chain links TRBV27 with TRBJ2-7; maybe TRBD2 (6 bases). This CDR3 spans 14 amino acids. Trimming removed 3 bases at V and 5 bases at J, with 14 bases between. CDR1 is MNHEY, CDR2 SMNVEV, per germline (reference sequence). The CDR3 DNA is TGTGCCAGCAGTTTTAGCCGGGGGTTCAACGAGCAGTACTTC. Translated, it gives CASSFSRGFNEQYF.

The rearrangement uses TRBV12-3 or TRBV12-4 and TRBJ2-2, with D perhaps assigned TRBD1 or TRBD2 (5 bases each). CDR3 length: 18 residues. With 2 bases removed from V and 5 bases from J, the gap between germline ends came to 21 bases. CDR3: CASSLLYSYLGGTGELFF. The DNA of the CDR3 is TGTGCCAGCAGTTTATTATACTCTTATCTTGGGGGAACCGGGGAGCTGTTTTTT.

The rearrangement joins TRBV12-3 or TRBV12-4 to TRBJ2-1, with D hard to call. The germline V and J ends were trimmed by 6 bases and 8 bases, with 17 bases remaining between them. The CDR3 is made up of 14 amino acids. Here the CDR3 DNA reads TGTGCCAGCAGCCCTTTCAAGGAAGGCGATGAGCAGTTCTTC. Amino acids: CASSPFKEGDEQFF.

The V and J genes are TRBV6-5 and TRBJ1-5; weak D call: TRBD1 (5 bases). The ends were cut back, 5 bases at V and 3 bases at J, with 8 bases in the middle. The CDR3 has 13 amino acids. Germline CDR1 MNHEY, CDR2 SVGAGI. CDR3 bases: TGTGCCAGCAGTCGACAGTACAATCAGCCCCAGCATTTT. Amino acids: CASSRQYNQPQHF.

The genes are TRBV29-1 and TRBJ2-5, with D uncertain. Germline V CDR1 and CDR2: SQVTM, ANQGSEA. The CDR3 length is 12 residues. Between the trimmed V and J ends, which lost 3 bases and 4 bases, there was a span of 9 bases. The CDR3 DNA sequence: TGCAGCGTTGATTGGGGAAGAGAGACCCAGTACTTC. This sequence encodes CSVDWGRETQYF.

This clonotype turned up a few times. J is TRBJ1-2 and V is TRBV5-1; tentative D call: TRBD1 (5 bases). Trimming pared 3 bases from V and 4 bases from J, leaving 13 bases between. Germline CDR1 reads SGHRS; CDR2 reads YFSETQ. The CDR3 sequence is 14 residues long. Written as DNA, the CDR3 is TGCGCCAGCAGCTCCACTTCAGGGATCTATGGCTACACCTTC. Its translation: CASSSTSGIYGYTF. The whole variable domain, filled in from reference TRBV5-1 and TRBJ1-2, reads KAGVTQTPRYLIKTRGQQVTLSCSPISGHRSVSWYQQTPGQGLQFLFEYFSETQRNKGNFPGRFSGRQFSNSRSEMNVSTLELGDSALYLCASSSTSGIYGYTFGSGTRLTVV.

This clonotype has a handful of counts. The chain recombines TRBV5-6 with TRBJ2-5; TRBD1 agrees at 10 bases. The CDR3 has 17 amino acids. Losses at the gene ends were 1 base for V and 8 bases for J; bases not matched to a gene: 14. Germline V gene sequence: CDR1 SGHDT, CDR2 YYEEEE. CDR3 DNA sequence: TGTGCCAGCAGCTTGTCGAAGCGGGACAGGGGAACTGGCACCCAGTACTTC. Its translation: CASSLSKRDRGTGTQYF.

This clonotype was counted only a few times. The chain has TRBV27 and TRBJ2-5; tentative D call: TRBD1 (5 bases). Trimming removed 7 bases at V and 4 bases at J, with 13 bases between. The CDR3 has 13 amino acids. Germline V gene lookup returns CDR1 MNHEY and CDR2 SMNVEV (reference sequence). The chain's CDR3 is CASTSGQGETQYF. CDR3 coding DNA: TGTGCCAGCACCTCAGGGCAGGGAGAGACCCAGTACTTC.

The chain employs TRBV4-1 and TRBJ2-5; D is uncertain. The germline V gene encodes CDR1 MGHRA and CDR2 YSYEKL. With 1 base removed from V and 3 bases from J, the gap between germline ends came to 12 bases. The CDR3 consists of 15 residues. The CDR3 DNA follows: TGCGCCAGCAGCCAAGGGCTCAGAACAGAAGAGACCCAGTACTTC. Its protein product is CASSQGLRTEETQYF.

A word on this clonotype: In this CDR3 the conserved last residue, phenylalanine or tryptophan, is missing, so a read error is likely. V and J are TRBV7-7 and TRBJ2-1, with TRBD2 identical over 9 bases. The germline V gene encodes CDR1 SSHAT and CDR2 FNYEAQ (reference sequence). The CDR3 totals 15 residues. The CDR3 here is CASSLHAGGYNEQFS. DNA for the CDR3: TGTGCTAGCAGCTTACACGCGGGAGGGTACAATGAGCAGTTCTCC.

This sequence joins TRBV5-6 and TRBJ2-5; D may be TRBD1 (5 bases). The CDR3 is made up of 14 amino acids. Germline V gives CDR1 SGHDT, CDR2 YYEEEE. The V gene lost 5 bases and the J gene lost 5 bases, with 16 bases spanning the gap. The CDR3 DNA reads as TGTGCCAGCAGGACGAGTCACAGGAGTGAGACCCAGTACTTC. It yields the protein CASRTSHRSETQYF.

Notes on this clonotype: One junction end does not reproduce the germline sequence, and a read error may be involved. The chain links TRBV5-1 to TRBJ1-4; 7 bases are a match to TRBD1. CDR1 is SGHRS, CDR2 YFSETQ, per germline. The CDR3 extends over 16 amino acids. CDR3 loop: CASSLAPQGVNEKLFF. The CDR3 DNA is TGCGCCAGCAGCTTGGCCCCGCAGGGGGTTAATGAAAAGCTGTTTTTT.